This entry lists 23 T cell receptor beta chains sequenced from one sample in a study of blood T cells in healthy people across ages. Primed by a sample-barcoded 5' primer and a J-beta primer mix, a second PCR proceeded for 7 to 11 cycles. TCRdb analysed the 5' RACE reads with MiXCR anew, one entry per CDR3 protein. Altogether approximately 820,000 distinct CDR3 sequences are present, 44% being singletons, with the ten largest covering about 21%. Sequencing was done on a sample of blood. Every receptor here comes from a man aged 55 to 70 in good health.

J is TRBJ2-7 and V is TRBV20-1; 8 bases align to TRBD1. CDR3 length: 15 residues. With 2 bases clipped from V and 7 bases from J, the junction kept 13 bases outside the gene matches. Germline V gene lookup returns CDR1 DFQATT and CDR2 SNEGSKA (reference sequence). CDR3 DNA sequence: TGCAGTGCTAGAAAGAGGCAGGGGGCCGGCAATGAGCAGTACTTC. Translated: CSARKRQGAGNEQYF.

Worth noting for this clonotype: With a much larger clone just one base away, this may be a read error. This chain joins TRBV7-2 and TRBJ2-7; TRBD2 aligns across 12 bases. CDR3 length: 15 amino acids. The germline V gene encodes CDR1 SGHTA and CDR2 FQGNSA. The CDR3 nucleotides read TGTGCCTGCAGACCAAGACTAGCGGGGGCTGATGAGCAGTACTTC. It encodes CACRPRLAGADEQYF.

This rearrangement joins TRBV13 to TRBJ2-3; 7 nucleotides line up with TRBD1. Germline V gives CDR1 PRHDT, CDR2 FYEKMQ (reference sequence). The CDR3 spans 15 residues. The V and J ends lost 3 bases and 5 bases, in that order; junction bases with no gene match: 8. In nucleotides, the CDR3 is TGTGCCAGCAGCTTTCAACAGGGGCGCCGAGATACGCAGTATTTT. Translated: CASSFQQGRRDTQYF.

This rearrangement joins TRBV7-2 to TRBJ2-4, with no clear D. The CDR3 runs to 14 residues. V was cut by 5 bases and J by 8 bases, with 16 bases left in between. Germline CDR1 reads SGHTA; CDR2 reads FQGNSA. The CDR3 loop reads CASSPTVDRDIQYF. DNA of the CDR3: TGTGCCAGCAGCCCGACGGTAGACCGGGACATTCAGTACTTC.

This clonotype has a handful of counts. The rearrangement links TRBV11-2 to TRBJ2-7; the D call may be TRBD1 or TRBD2 (5 bases each). The CDR3 covers 16 residues. V dropped 1 base and J dropped 2 bases, with 15 bases sitting between them. Germline V CDR1 and CDR2: SGHAT, FQNNGV. The CDR3 protein is CASSLGSGTVAYEQYF. In DNA, the CDR3 is TGTGCCAGCAGCTTAGGATCCGGGACGGTTGCCTACGAGCAGTACTTC.

Worth noting for this clonotype: One end of the junction does not line up with germline, which may come from a read error. This chain connects TRBV13 to TRBJ2-7, with 9 nucleotides matching TRBD1. CDR1 and CDR2 from the germline V gene are PRHDT and FYEKMQ (reference sequence). The CDR3 has 14 amino acids. The CDR3 DNA follows: TGTGCCAGCAACCGCAGGGACAGGGCCTACGAGCGGTACTTC. Translation gives CASNRRDRAYERYF.

This clonotype has more than one count but fewer than ten. V is TRBV9 and J is TRBJ1-2; D is ambiguous. CDR3 length: 14 residues. The germline V and J ends were trimmed by 0 bases and 2 bases, with 8 bases remaining between them. Germline CDR1 is SGDLS and CDR2 is YYNGEE. CDR3 sequence: CASSVAPGNYGYTF. In DNA form, the CDR3 reads TGTGCCAGCAGCGTAGCTCCCGGGAACTATGGCTACACCTTC.

This chain uses TRBV29-1 with TRBJ1-1, with 9 bases identical to TRBD1. CDR3 length: 14 amino acids. The junction had 5 bases not matched to a gene; V was cut back by 5 bases and J by 1 base. The germline gives CDR1 SQVTM, CDR2 ANQGSEA. Written as DNA, the CDR3 is TGCAGCGTTAAAAAGGACAGGGGGAACACTGAAGCTTTCTTT. This encodes CSVKKDRGNTEAFF. The complete variable domain, with remaining parts taken from reference TRBV29-1 and TRBJ1-1, reads SAVISQKPSRDICQRGTSLTIQCQVDSQVTMMFWYRQQPGQSLTLIATANQGSEATYESGFVIDKFPISRPNLTFSTLTVSNMSPEDSSIYLCSVKKDRGNTEAFFGQGTRLTVV.

Details on this clonotype: The junction and the germline gene differ at one end; a read error may be behind it. The chain carries TRBV12-3 or TRBV12-4 and TRBJ1-2, with D maybe TRBD1 (5 bases). The CDR3 contains 14 residues. CDR3 amino acids: CASNLGGAGYDYTF. The CDR3 nucleotides are TGTGCCAGCAACCTGGGGGGAGCGGGCTATGACTACACCTTC.

Only a few counts were recorded for this clonotype. CDR3 DNA sequence: TGTGCCAGCAGCCCTAGCGGGGGGGCGATCCATGAGCAGTTCTTC. It yields the protein CASSPSGGAIHEQFF. J is TRBJ2-1 and V is TRBV3-1; 12 bases map to TRBD2. The ends lost 4 bases at V and 8 bases at J; junction bases unmatched: 6. The CDR3 has 15 residues. Germline CDR1 and CDR2: LGHDT and YNNKEL (reference sequence).

On this clonotype: One junction end does not reproduce the germline sequence, and a read error may be involved. The chain couples TRBV29-1 to TRBJ2-1; 7 bases line up with TRBD1. The CDR3 contains 14 residues. Germline CDR1 SQVTM, CDR2 ANQGSEA. The CDR3 here is CSVKKGGSNNEQFF. DNA of the CDR3: TGCAGCGTTAAGAAAGGGGGCTCCAACAATGAGCAGTTCTTC.

This clonotype has just a few counts. This sequence joins TRBV7-2 and TRBJ2-5, with D perhaps assigned TRBD1 or TRBD2 (7 bases each). V was clipped by 5 bases and J by 9 bases, with 19 bases between them. The V gene's germline CDR1 is SGHTA and CDR2 FQGNSA. The CDR3 is 14 residues long. CDR3 protein: CASSPGGGGWAQYF. DNA for the CDR3: TGTGCCAGCAGCCCAGGGGGAGGGGGATGGGCCCAGTACTTC.

V gene TRBV20-1 combines with J gene TRBJ2-1, with D perhaps TRBD1 (5 bases). V was trimmed by 6 bases and J by 2 bases, leaving 14 bases between them. Germline lookup yields CDR1 DFQATT and CDR2 SNEGSKA (reference sequence). CDR3 length equals 14 residues. Here the CDR3 DNA reads TGCAGTGCCGCCCGATCGACAGCCTACAATGAGCAGTTCTTC. Amino acids: CSAARSTAYNEQFF.

The rearrangement uses TRBV12-3 or TRBV12-4 and TRBJ1-1, with D possibly matching TRBD1 (6 bases). This CDR3 has 13 amino acids. The V end lost 8 bases, the J end lost 5 bases, and 15 bases lay between the germline ends. CDR3 region: CASCHRVGTEAFF. CDR3 bases: TGTGCCAGCTGCCACAGGGTGGGAACTGAAGCTTTCTTT.

This clonotype has ten or more counts. V gene TRBV7-2 combines with J gene TRBJ1-6, with 9 nucleotides matching TRBD1. The CDR3 covers 17 residues. J lost 8 bases, V lost 1 base, and 9 bases had no gene match. Germline values: CDR1 SGHTA, CDR2 FQGNSA. This CDR3 reads CASSLGPGTGFDSPLHF. The CDR3 DNA is TGTGCCAGCAGCTTAGGTCCCGGGACAGGGTTTGATTCACCCCTCCACTTT.

The chain recombines TRBV21-1 with TRBJ2-1; no DNA check was done on the table's D call, TRBD2. TRBV21-1 is classified as a pseudogene. This CDR3 has 16 residues. The CDR3, as DNA: TGTGCCAGCAGCAAGGTAAAGGGCCAGGTCGGCAATGAGCAGTTCTTC. It encodes CASSKVKGQVGNEQFF.

Worth noting for this clonotype: The junction departs from germline at one end; a sequencing error may be responsible. CDR3 protein: CASSPGGGNSGANDLTF. CDR3 sequence (DNA): TGCGCCAGCAGCCCGGGCGGGGGTAACTCTGGGGCCAACGACCTGACTTTC. This sequence joins TRBV5-1 and TRBJ2-6; TRBD2 aligns across 7 bases. The length of the CDR3 is 17 residues. Germline CDR1 reads SGHRS; CDR2 reads YFSETQ.

This clonotype was seen a few times. The V gene is TRBV7-2, the J gene TRBJ2-1; D may be TRBD1 (6 bases). V dropped 5 bases and J dropped 7 bases, with 15 bases sitting between them. The CDR3 spans 14 residues. Germline V lookup: CDR1 SGHTA, CDR2 FQGNSA. The CDR3 reads CASSVNRDRNEQFF. For the CDR3, the DNA is TGTGCCAGCAGCGTAAACAGGGATCGGAATGAGCAGTTCTTC.

This rearrangement joins TRBV20-1 to TRBJ2-5, with D hard to call. Looked up from germline, CDR1 is DFQATT and CDR2 is SNEGSKA (reference sequence). The length of the CDR3 is 12 residues. V shed 0 bases and J shed 3 bases, with 5 bases lying between them. CDR3 loop: CSAREDKETQYF. The CDR3 region has the DNA TGCAGTGCTAGAGAAGACAAAGAGACCCAGTACTTC.

In this sample, this clonotype turned up a few times. CDR3 coding DNA: TGTGCCAGCAGTCGAACCCAGTCGGCTCCTTACGAGCAGTACTTC. Translating gives CASSRTQSAPYEQYF. The gene calls are TRBV6-5 and TRBJ2-7, with unresolved D. CDR3 length: 15 amino acids. Germline V lookup: CDR1 MNHEY, CDR2 SVGAGI. V was trimmed by 5 bases and J by 4 bases, leaving 18 bases between them.

The genes are TRBV5-1 and TRBJ2-3; 7 positions agree with TRBD1. J gave up 6 bases and V 0 bases, and 4 bases lay outside the gene matches. There are 14 residues in the CDR3. Germline values: CDR1 SGHRS, CDR2 YFSETQ. As DNA, the CDR3 is TGCGCCAGCAGCTTGGAACAGGGGTGGGATACGCAGTATTTT. Translating gives CASSLEQGWDTQYF.

The V gene is TRBV28, the J gene TRBJ1-1; weak D call: TRBD1 (5 bases). From germline, CDR1 is MDHEN and CDR2 SYDVKM. V lost 8 bases, J lost 7 bases, and 17 bases lay in between. This CDR3 contains 13 residues. Here the CDR3 DNA reads TGTGCCAGCGCTAGCGGGGGTGAGGATGAAGCTTTCTTT. Residues: CASASGGEDEAFF.

This clonotype appeared a single time. This rearrangement joins TRBV20-1 to TRBJ1-6; TRBD1 agrees at 8 bases. J lost 10 bases, V lost 0 bases, and 2 bases had no gene match. CDR3 size: 13 residues. Per the germline V gene, CDR1 is DFQATT and CDR2 is SNEGSKA (reference sequence). The CDR3 coding sequence is TGCAGTGCTAGAGACAGGGGGCGATCACCCCTCCACTTT. Protein product: CSARDRGRSPLHF.